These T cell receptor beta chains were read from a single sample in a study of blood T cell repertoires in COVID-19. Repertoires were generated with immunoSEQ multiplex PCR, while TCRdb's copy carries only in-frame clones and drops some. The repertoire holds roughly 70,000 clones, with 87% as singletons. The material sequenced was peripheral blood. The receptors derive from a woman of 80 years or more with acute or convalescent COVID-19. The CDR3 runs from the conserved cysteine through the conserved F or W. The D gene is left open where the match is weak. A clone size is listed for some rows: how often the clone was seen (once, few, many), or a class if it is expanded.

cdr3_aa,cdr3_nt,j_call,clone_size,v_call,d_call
CASSRYRGLDSPLHF,TGCGCCAGCAGCCGCTACAGGGGGCTGGATTCACCCCTCCACTTT,TRBJ1-6,-,TRBV4-1,TRBD1
CASSQARLANEQFF,TGCGCCAGCAGCCAAGCTCGACTAGCGAATGAGCAGTTCTTC,TRBJ2-1,once,TRBV4-3,TRBD2
CASSLGGGDNSPLHF,TGCGCCAGCAGCTTGGGGGGGGGCGATAATTCACCCCTCCACTTT,TRBJ1-6,-,TRBV5-1,-
CASSQPGAGGFGYTF,TGTGCCAGCAGTCAACCCGGGGCAGGGGGCTTTGGCTACACCTTC,TRBJ1-2,-,TRBV7-9,TRBD1
CASSLRTGFTYGNTIYF,TGTGCCAGCAGTTTACGGACAGGGTTTACCTATGGAAACACCATATATTTT,TRBJ1-3,-,TRBV28,TRBD1
CASSEVGLGNQPQHF,TGTGCCAGCAGTGAGGTTGGCCTTGGCAATCAGCCCCAGCATTTT,TRBJ1-5,once,TRBV6-1,-
CASSWGLAGNTGELFF,TGTGCCAGCAGCTGGGGACTAGCGGGAAACACCGGGGAGCTGTTTTTT,TRBJ2-2,-,TRBV11-2,TRBD2
CASRSRQGNSPLHF,TGTGCCAGCAGGTCGCGCCAGGGGAATTCACCCCTCCACTTT,TRBJ1-6,-,TRBV25-1,-
CASSGGQLLSYNEQFF,TGTGCCAGCAGTGGTGGACAGCTATTGTCCTACAATGAGCAGTTCTTC,TRBJ2-1,-,TRBV6-2/TRBV6-3,-
CSASAGIYGYTF,TGCAGTGCTAGTGCGGGAATCTATGGCTACACCTTC,TRBJ1-2,-,TRBV20-1,-
CASSLAGQIYGYTF,TGTGCCAGCAGCCTGGCAGGACAGATCTATGGCTACACCTTC,TRBJ1-2,-,TRBV7-2,-
CASSLGGGQETQYF,TGTGCCAGCAGCTTGGGGGGGGGACAAGAGACCCAGTACTTC,TRBJ2-5,-,TRBV11-3,TRBD2
CASSRTGEAFF,TGTGCCAGCAGCCGTACAGGGGAAGCTTTCTTT,TRBJ1-1,-,TRBV3-1/TRBV3-2,-
CASSEAVSYEQYF,TGTGCCAGCAGTGAAGCAGTCAGCTACGAGCAGTACTTC,TRBJ2-7,-,TRBV6-1,-
CASIRGGDTDTQYF,TGCGCCAGCATCCGGGGGGGTGACACAGATACGCAGTATTTT,TRBJ2-3,-,TRBV5-1,TRBD2
CASARTPRDNEQFF,TGTGCCAGCGCCAGGACTCCTCGGGATAATGAGCAGTTCTTC,TRBJ2-1,-,TRBV11-3,-
CASSSSPVNNQPQHF,TGTGCCAGTAGCTCTAGCCCGGTGAACAATCAGCCCCAGCATTTT,TRBJ1-5,-,TRBV19,-
CAISDQRAGGTYNEQFF,TGTGCCATCAGTGATCAGAGAGCGGGGGGCACCTACAATGAGCAGTTCTTC,TRBJ2-1,-,TRBV10-3,TRBD2
CASSDGTAFKNIQYF,TGTGCCAGCAGTGACGGGACAGCCTTCAAAAACATTCAGTACTTC,TRBJ2-4,-,TRBV6-1,TRBD1
CASSLVGDIYNEQFF,TGCGCCAGCAGCTTGGTGGGAGATATCTACAATGAGCAGTTCTTC,TRBJ2-1,-,TRBV5-1,-
CASSYFRTGGNVLTF,TGTGCCAGCAGTTACTTCCGGACAGGCGGCAACGTCCTGACTTTC,TRBJ2-6,-,TRBV6-5,TRBD1
CASSYSGQHNQPQHF,TGTGCCAGCAGTTACTCGGGACAGCACAATCAGCCCCAGCATTTT,TRBJ1-5,-,TRBV6-5,TRBD1
CASVGTQNQPQHF,TGTGCCAGTGTCGGGACACAAAATCAGCCCCAGCATTTT,TRBJ1-5,-,TRBV19,-
CASSPDRVSGYTF,TGTGCCAGCAGCCCGGACAGGGTGTCTGGCTACACCTTC,TRBJ1-2,-,TRBV12-3/TRBV12-4,TRBD1
CASSITSGGWNEQFF,TGTGCCAGCAGCATCACTAGCGGGGGGTGGAATGAGCAGTTCTTC,TRBJ2-1,-,TRBV11-2,TRBD2
CASSQDGQIYEQYF,TGTGCCAGCAGCCAAGACGGACAGATTTACGAGCAGTACTTC,TRBJ2-7,-,TRBV4-2,-
CASSPDRGRAFF,TGTGCCAGCAGTCCCGACAGGGGGCGGGCTTTCTTT,TRBJ1-1,-,TRBV12-3/TRBV12-4,TRBD1
CASSSGATGNTIYF,TGTGCCAGCAGTTCAGGGGCTACTGGAAACACCATATATTTT,TRBJ1-3,-,TRBV3-1/TRBV3-2,-
CASSPTGPSNQPQHF,TGTGCCAGCAGTCCGACAGGGCCCAGCAATCAGCCCCAGCATTTT,TRBJ1-5,-,TRBV7-9,TRBD1
CASRAHTDTQYF,TGTGCCAGTAGGGCTCACACAGATACGCAGTATTTT,TRBJ2-3,-,TRBV19,-
CASSYSDSPTRNIQYF,TGTGCCAGCAGTTACTCGGACAGCCCCACCCGGAACATTCAGTACTTC,TRBJ2-4,-,TRBV6-5,-
CASSFSTLFTARNQPQHF,TGTGCCAGCAGTTTTTCCACTTTGTTTACGGCGAGGAATCAGCCCCAGCATTTT,TRBJ1-5,-,TRBV28,-
CASSGRGQNQNYGYTF,TGTGCCAGCAGCGGAAGGGGCCAGAATCAAAACTATGGCTACACCTTC,TRBJ1-2,-,TRBV9,-
CASSLAGGGQPQHF,TGTGCCAGCAGCCTCGCAGGGGGCGGTCAGCCCCAGCATTTT,TRBJ1-5,-,TRBV11-2,TRBD1
CASSTGTGRQPQHF,TGTGCCAGCTCAACCGGGACAGGAAGGCAGCCCCAGCATTTT,TRBJ1-5,-,TRBV18,TRBD1